This T cell receptor beta chain was sequenced for a study of spatial heterogeneity in lung cancer. One entry per CDR3 protein, called by TCRdb with MiXCR from the 5' RACE reads. The sample includes roughly 5,000 distinct CDR3 sequences, over 12% of them seen just once. The CDR3 has 14 amino acids. The germline gives CDR1 DFQATT, CDR2 SNEGSKA (reference sequence). V gave up 1 base and J gave up 10 bases, with 17 bases separating them. The study's findings and limits: Tumor mutation count correlated with how many alpha and beta TCRs expanded intratumorally.

With respect to this clonotype: Its antigen is not known. A library made for alpha chains picked up this beta chain off target, so its size means little.

Time point in this sample: sample taken at primary tumor resection. The sequence came from a male donor with early-stage non-small cell lung cancer. The rearrangement uses TRBV20-1 and TRBJ2-1, with a tentative D call TRBD1 (6 bases). Here the sequenced sample was lung tumor tissue, taken at surgery. The CDR3: CSARVPGGQGEQFF. CDR3 coding DNA: TGCAGTGCTAGAGTCCCTGGGGGCCAAGGGGAGCAGTTCTTC.